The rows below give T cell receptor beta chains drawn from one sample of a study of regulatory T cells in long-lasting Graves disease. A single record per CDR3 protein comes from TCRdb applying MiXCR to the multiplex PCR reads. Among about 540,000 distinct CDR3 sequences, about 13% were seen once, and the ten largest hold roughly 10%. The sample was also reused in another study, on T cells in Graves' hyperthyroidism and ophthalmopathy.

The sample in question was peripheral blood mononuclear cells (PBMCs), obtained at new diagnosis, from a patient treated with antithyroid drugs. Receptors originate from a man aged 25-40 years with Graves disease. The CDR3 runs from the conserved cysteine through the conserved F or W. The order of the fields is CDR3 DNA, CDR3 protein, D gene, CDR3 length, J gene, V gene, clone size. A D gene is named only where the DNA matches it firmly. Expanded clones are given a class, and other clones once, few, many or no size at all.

cdr3_nt: TGCGCCAGCAGCTTGGTGCTTGGACAGGAAGTCTCCTACGAGCAGTACTTC
cdr3_aa: CASSLVLGQEVSYEQYF
d_call: TRBD1
cdr3_length: 17
j_call: TRBJ2-7
v_call: TRBV5-1
clone_size: many

cdr3_nt: TGTGCCAGCAGTTTTGGGGGGACGGGTGGCTACACCTTC
cdr3_aa: CASSFGGTGGYTF
d_call: -
cdr3_length: 13
j_call: TRBJ1-2
v_call: TRBV12-3/TRBV12-4
clone_size: many

cdr3_nt: TGTGCCAGCAGCCCTCCTGGTAGGAACCAAGAGACCCAGTACTTC
cdr3_aa: CASSPPGRNQETQYF
d_call: -
cdr3_length: 15
j_call: TRBJ2-5
v_call: TRBV11-2
clone_size: many

cdr3_nt: TGTGCCAGCAGATGGGACCGACCGGCCAAAAACATTCAGTACTTC
cdr3_aa: CASRWDRPAKNIQYF
d_call: -
cdr3_length: 15
j_call: TRBJ2-4
v_call: TRBV2
clone_size: many

cdr3_nt: TGTGCCAGCAGTGACTCGAAAAGGAACTCTGGAAACACCATATATTTT
cdr3_aa: CASSDSKRNSGNTIYF
d_call: -
cdr3_length: 16
j_call: TRBJ1-3
v_call: TRBV6-4
clone_size: -

cdr3_nt: TGTGCCAGCACCCGGACAGGGCAATATGGCTACACCTTC
cdr3_aa: CASTRTGQYGYTF
d_call: TRBD1
cdr3_length: 13
j_call: TRBJ1-2
v_call: TRBV25-1
clone_size: many

cdr3_nt: TGTGCCAGCAGTTTTCGGACGAAAGGCGGGGAGCTGTTTTTT
cdr3_aa: CASSFRTKGGELFF
d_call: -
cdr3_length: 14
j_call: TRBJ2-2
v_call: TRBV12-3/TRBV12-4
clone_size: many

cdr3_nt: TGTGCCAGCAGTTCCCCGACAGGGAGGAGCAATCAGCCCCAGCATTTT
cdr3_aa: CASSSPTGRSNQPQHF
d_call: TRBD1
cdr3_length: 16
j_call: TRBJ1-5
v_call: TRBV28
clone_size: many

cdr3_nt: TGTGCCAGCAGCTTAAGGGAGACCGGGGAGCTGTTTTTT
cdr3_aa: CASSLRETGELFF
d_call: -
cdr3_length: 13
j_call: TRBJ2-2
v_call: TRBV7-9
clone_size: many

cdr3_nt: TGCAGCGTTGACACGGGTAGCAATCAGCCCCAGCATTTT
cdr3_aa: CSVDTGSNQPQHF
d_call: -
cdr3_length: 13
j_call: TRBJ1-5
v_call: TRBV29-1
clone_size: many

cdr3_nt: TGTGCCAGCCTGAGGACAGGGAATGAGCAGTTCTTC
cdr3_aa: CASLRTGNEQFF
d_call: TRBD1
cdr3_length: 12
j_call: TRBJ2-1
v_call: TRBV25-1
clone_size: few

cdr3_nt: TGTGCCAGCAGCCAAGGGGGAGGCACAGATACGCAGTATTTT
cdr3_aa: CASSQGGGTDTQYF
d_call: -
cdr3_length: 14
j_call: TRBJ2-3
v_call: TRBV3-1
clone_size: many

cdr3_nt: TGCAGTGCTAGACGGGTAGGGGGGAACACCGGGGAGCTGTTTTTT
cdr3_aa: CSARRVGGNTGELFF
d_call: -
cdr3_length: 15
j_call: TRBJ2-2
v_call: TRBV20-1
clone_size: -

cdr3_nt: TGTGCCAGCAGTCGAGACGGAGTTTCTTTAGAAGCTTTCTTT
cdr3_aa: CASSRDGVSLEAFF
d_call: -
cdr3_length: 14
j_call: TRBJ1-1
v_call: TRBV6-2/TRBV6-3
clone_size: -

cdr3_nt: TGCAGTGCTAGTGGGCCATCTGAAAAACTGTTTTTT
cdr3_aa: CSASGPSEKLFF
d_call: -
cdr3_length: 12
j_call: TRBJ1-4
v_call: TRBV20-1
clone_size: -

cdr3_nt: TGCGCCAGCAGCCAAGGGGTTCAGGGTGGCACTGAAGCTTTCTTT
cdr3_aa: CASSQGVQGGTEAFF
d_call: -
cdr3_length: 15
j_call: TRBJ1-1
v_call: TRBV4-1
clone_size: -

cdr3_nt: TGTGCCAGCAGCCCCCCCCGGAGTCCTCGCTCTGGGGCCAACGTCCTGACTTTC
cdr3_aa: CASSPPRSPRSGANVLTF
d_call: -
cdr3_length: 18
j_call: TRBJ2-6
v_call: TRBV7-2
clone_size: many

cdr3_nt: TGTGCCAGCACTCCTTCCGGCTTAAAGGGCGAGCAGTACTTC
cdr3_aa: CASTPSGLKGEQYF
d_call: -
cdr3_length: 14
j_call: TRBJ2-7
v_call: TRBV12-3/TRBV12-4
clone_size: many

cdr3_nt: TGTGCCAGCAGTTGGTTGTTCGGGAGATGGAACACCGGGGAGCTGTTTTTT
cdr3_aa: CASSWLFGRWNTGELFF
d_call: -
cdr3_length: 17
j_call: TRBJ2-2
v_call: TRBV12-3/TRBV12-4
clone_size: many

cdr3_nt: TGTGCCAGTAGTCGGCTGACTAGCGGGAGCTCCTACGAGCAGTACTTC
cdr3_aa: CASSRLTSGSSYEQYF
d_call: TRBD2
cdr3_length: 16
j_call: TRBJ2-7
v_call: TRBV19
clone_size: many

cdr3_nt: TGTGCCAGCAGCCTCAGACTGACAGGGACGAGCACTGAAGCCTTCTTT
cdr3_aa: CASSLRLTGTSTEAFF
d_call: TRBD1
cdr3_length: 16
j_call: TRBJ1-1
v_call: TRBV14
clone_size: few

cdr3_nt: TGTGCCAGCAGCTTGGACGGGCTGGGAAACTTT
cdr3_aa: CASSLDGLGNF
d_call: -
cdr3_length: 11
j_call: TRBJ1-1
v_call: TRBV11-2
clone_size: few

cdr3_nt: TGTGCCAGCAGCCAAGACACGTGGGGTGTTGACTACACCTTC
cdr3_aa: CASSQDTWGVDYTF
d_call: -
cdr3_length: 14
j_call: TRBJ1-2
v_call: TRBV3-1
clone_size: many

cdr3_nt: TGCGCCAGCAGCTTGGCCGAGGGGGGCTCTGGAAACACCATATATTTT
cdr3_aa: CASSLAEGGSGNTIYF
d_call: -
cdr3_length: 16
j_call: TRBJ1-3
v_call: TRBV5-1
clone_size: many

cdr3_nt: TGTGCCAGCAGGGGGACCGTCTACGAGCAGTACTTC
cdr3_aa: CASRGTVYEQYF
d_call: -
cdr3_length: 12
j_call: TRBJ2-7
v_call: TRBV2
clone_size: many

cdr3_nt: TGCAGTGCGCGGACGGCTTACGAGCAGTACTTC
cdr3_aa: CSARTAYEQYF
d_call: -
cdr3_length: 11
j_call: TRBJ2-7
v_call: TRBV20-1
clone_size: many

cdr3_nt: TGCAGTGCTGGACCACGGACTAGCGACCCAGATACGCAGTATTTT
cdr3_aa: CSAGPRTSDPDTQYF
d_call: TRBD2
cdr3_length: 15
j_call: TRBJ2-3
v_call: TRBV20-1
clone_size: -

cdr3_nt: TGTGCCAGCAGCGTTGCCCCTAGCGGGAGCTACGAGCAGTACTTC
cdr3_aa: CASSVAPSGSYEQYF
d_call: TRBD2
cdr3_length: 15
j_call: TRBJ2-7
v_call: TRBV9
clone_size: many

cdr3_nt: TGCGCCAGCACGATGCGGGGCCGCTCCTACAATGAGCAGTTCTTC
cdr3_aa: CASTMRGRSYNEQFF
d_call: -
cdr3_length: 15
j_call: TRBJ2-1
v_call: TRBV10-2
clone_size: many

cdr3_nt: TGTGCCAGCAGTGTGTACAGCAACGAGCAGTACTTC
cdr3_aa: CASSVYSNEQYF
d_call: -
cdr3_length: 12
j_call: TRBJ2-7
v_call: TRBV12-3/TRBV12-4
clone_size: many

cdr3_nt: TGTGCCAGCTGGGGGCCCGCGGGGCAAGAGACCCAGTACTTC
cdr3_aa: CASWGPAGQETQYF
d_call: -
cdr3_length: 14
j_call: TRBJ2-5
v_call: TRBV11-2
clone_size: many